Sequencing of this T cell receptor (beta chain) was carried out in a study of T cells in Graves' hyperthyroidism and ophthalmopathy. Study-wide results and caveats: Stable hyperthyroidism was separated from ophthalmopathy by a model based on 13 V-J features.

Diagnostic assessment was based on clinical symptoms, serum thyroxine and TRAb, thyroid ultrasound and orbital computed tomography. PBMCs were derived from about 10 ml fresh peripheral blood. This clonotype was counted only a few times. The target antigen is unknown. Amplification of TCR beta CDR3 regions used RNA as the template. The study used the HTBI primer set for a first-round RT-PCR of the TCR CDR3. TCRdb analysed the multiplex PCR reads with MiXCR anew, one entry per CDR3 protein. The sample includes around 200,000 distinct CDR3 sequences, around 16% of them seen just once. Trimming removed 2 bases at V and 5 bases at J, with 9 bases between. Germline lookup yields CDR1 MNHEY and CDR2 SVGAGI. The CDR3 spans 14 residues.

The TCR originated in a middle-aged man with Graves' hyperthyroidism. The V and J genes are TRBV6-5 and TRBJ2-2; D call uncertain. Sequencing was carried out using blood. CDR3 bases: TGTGCCAGCAGTTACAATCGGTTGACCGGGGAGCTGTTTTTT. Translating it yields CASSYNRLTGELFF.